The sequence of this TCR beta chain was determined in a study of shared clonotypes between healthy human individuals. Study-wide background: CD4 naive and memory got three plates each, CD8 naive two, CD8 memory one.

Sequencing was at deep level. Assay used: immunoSEQ multiplex PCR; TCRdb lists only in-frame clones, some missing. The sample contains about 1 million clones, approximately 78% of which appear only once. General study findings and limits: Naive subsets generally had larger estimated richness than memory subsets. A reduction in generation probabilities was seen for non-shared clonotypes relative to those shared by all four donors.

Comments on this clone: The antigen remains unidentified.

The CDR3 consists of 14 residues. J gave up 7 bases and V 2 bases, and 5 bases lay outside the gene matches. Germline V gene data show CDR1 as MNHEY and CDR2 as SVGAGI. The sequence came from a man younger than 35 in good health. Some clones in this sample may be carry-over from other donors' samples. Material for sequencing was memory CD4+ T cells from PBMCs. Stated subset: CD45RA-negative fraction. The chain links TRBV6-5 to TRBJ1-5; 7 bases line up with TRBD1. The CDR3 bases are TGTGCCAGCAGTTACCAAGACAGGGTGCAGCCCCAGCATTTT. Residues: CASSYQDRVQPQHF.